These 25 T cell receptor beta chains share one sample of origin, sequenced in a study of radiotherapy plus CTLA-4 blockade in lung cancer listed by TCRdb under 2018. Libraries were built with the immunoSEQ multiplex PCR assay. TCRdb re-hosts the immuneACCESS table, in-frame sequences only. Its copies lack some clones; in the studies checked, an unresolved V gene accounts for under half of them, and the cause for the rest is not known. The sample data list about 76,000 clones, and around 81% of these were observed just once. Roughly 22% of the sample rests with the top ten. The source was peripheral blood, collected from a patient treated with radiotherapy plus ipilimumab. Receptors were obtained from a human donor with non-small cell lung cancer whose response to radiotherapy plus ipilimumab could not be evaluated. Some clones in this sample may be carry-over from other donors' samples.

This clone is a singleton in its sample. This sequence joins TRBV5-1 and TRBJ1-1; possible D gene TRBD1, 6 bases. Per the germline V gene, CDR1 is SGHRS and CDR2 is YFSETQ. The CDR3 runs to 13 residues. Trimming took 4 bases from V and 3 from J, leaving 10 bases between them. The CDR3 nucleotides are TGCGCCAGCAGCGGCTACAGGGACACTGAAGCTTTCTTT. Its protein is CASSGYRDTEAFF. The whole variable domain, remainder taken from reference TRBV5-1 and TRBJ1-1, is KAGVTQTPRYLIKTRGQQVTLSCSPISGHRSVSWYQQTPGQGLQFLFEYFSETQRNKGNFPGRFSGRQFSNSRSEMNVSTLELGDSALYLCASSGYRDTEAFFGQGTRLTVV.

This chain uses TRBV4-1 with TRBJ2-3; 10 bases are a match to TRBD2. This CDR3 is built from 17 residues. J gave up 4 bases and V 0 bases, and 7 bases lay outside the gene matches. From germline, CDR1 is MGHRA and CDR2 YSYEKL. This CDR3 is CASSQDRPSGGADTQYF. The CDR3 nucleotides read TGCGCCAGCAGCCAAGATCGGCCTAGCGGGGGCGCAGATACGCAGTATTTT.

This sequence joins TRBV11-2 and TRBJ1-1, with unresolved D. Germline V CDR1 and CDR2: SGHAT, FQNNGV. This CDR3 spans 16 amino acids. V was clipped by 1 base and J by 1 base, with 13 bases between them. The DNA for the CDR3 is TGTGCCAGCAGCTTAGTTGGGAGACCTAAGAACACTGAAGCTTTCTTT. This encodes CASSLVGRPKNTEAFF. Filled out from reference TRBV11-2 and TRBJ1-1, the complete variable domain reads EAGVAQSPRYKIIEKRQSVAFWCNPISGHATLYWYQQILGQGPKLLIQFQNNGVVDDSQLPKDRFSAERLKGVDSTLKIQPAKLEDSAVYLCASSLVGRPKNTEAFFGQGTRLTVV.

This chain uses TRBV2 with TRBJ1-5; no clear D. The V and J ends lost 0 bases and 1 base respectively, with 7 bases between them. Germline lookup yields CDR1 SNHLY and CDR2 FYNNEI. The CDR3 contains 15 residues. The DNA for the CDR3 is TGTGCCAGCAGTGAAGCTGCGGGAAGCAATCAGCCCCAGCATTTT. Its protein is CASSEAAGSNQPQHF.

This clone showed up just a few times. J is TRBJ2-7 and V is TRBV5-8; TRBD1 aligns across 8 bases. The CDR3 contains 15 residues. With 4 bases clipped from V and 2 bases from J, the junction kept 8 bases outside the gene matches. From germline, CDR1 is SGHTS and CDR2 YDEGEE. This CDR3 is CASSRGAGGTYEQYF. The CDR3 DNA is TGTGCCAGCAGCCGCGGGGCAGGGGGCACCTACGAGCAGTACTTC.

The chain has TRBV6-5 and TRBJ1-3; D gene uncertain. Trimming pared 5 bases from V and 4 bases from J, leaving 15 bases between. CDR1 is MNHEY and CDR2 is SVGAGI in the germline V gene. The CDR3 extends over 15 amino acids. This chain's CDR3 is CASSPPGKIGNTIYF. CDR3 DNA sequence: TGTGCCAGCAGTCCCCCCGGGAAGATCGGAAACACCATATATTTT.

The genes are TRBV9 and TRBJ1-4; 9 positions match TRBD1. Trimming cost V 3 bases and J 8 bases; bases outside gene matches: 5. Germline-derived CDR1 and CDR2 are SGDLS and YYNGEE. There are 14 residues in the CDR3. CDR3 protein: CASSADRGDEKLFF. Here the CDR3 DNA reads TGTGCCAGCAGCGCGGACAGGGGCGACGAAAAACTGTTTTTT.

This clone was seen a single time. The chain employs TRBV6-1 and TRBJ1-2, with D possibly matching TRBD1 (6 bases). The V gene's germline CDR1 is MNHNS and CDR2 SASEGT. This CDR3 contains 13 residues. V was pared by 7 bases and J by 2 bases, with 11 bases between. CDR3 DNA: TGTGCCAGCAAGCAGGGGCTCAACTATGGCTACACCTTC. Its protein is CASKQGLNYGYTF.

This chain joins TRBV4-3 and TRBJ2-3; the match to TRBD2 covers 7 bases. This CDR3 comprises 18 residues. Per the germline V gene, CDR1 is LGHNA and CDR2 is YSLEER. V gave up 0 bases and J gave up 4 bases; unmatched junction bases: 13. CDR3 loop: CASSQDPPPGTTSDTQYF. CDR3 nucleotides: TGCGCCAGCAGCCAAGATCCACCGCCCGGGACTACCTCAGATACGCAGTATTTT.

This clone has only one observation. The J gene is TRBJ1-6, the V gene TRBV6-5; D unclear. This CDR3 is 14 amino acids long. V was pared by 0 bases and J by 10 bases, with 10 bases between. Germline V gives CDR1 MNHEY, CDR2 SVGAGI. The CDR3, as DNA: TGTGCCAGCAGTTACTCGCATGAAAGCTCACCCCTCCACTTT. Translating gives CASSYSHESSPLHF.

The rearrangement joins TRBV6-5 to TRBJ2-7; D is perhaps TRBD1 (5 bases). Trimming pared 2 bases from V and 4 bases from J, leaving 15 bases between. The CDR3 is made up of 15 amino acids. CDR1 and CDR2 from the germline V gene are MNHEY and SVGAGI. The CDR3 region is CASSYGAGSQYEQYF. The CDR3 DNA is TGTGCCAGCAGTTACGGGGCAGGCAGTCAGTACGAGCAGTACTTC.

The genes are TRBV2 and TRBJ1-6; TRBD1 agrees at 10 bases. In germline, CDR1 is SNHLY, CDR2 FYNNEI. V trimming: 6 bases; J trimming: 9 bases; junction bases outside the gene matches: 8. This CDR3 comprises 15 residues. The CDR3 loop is CASSGTGAQLSPLHF. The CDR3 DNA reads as TGTGCCAGCAGCGGGACAGGGGCACAACTTTCACCCCTCCACTTT.

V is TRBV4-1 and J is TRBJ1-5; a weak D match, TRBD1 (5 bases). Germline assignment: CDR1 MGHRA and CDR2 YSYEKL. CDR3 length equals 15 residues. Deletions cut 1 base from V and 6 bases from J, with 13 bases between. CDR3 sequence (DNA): TGCGCCAGCAGCCAAGTAGGAGGGAGGGGTCAGCCCCAGCATTTT. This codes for CASSQVGGRGQPQHF.

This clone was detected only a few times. CDR3: CAISGGDRGRTGNTIYF. For the CDR3, the DNA is TGTGCCATCAGTGGGGGGGACAGGGGGCGAACTGGAAACACCATATATTTT. The chain joins TRBV10-3 to TRBJ1-3; 12 bases agree with TRBD1. V was clipped by 4 bases and J by 2 bases; unmatched bases: 6. CDR1 and CDR2 from the germline V gene are ENHRY and SYGVKD. This CDR3 is built from 17 residues.

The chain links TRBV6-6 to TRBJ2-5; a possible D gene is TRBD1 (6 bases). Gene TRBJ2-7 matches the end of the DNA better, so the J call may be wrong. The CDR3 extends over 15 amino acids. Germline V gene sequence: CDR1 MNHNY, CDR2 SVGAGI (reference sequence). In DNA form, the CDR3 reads TGTGCCAGCAGGCGACAACAGGGTTCAATCCACGAGCAGTACTTC. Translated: CASRRQQGSIHEQYF.

CDR3 residues: CASSVGGEFPYEQYF. Written as DNA, the CDR3 is TGTGCCAGCAGCGTAGGGGGGGAGTTCCCTTACGAGCAGTACTTC. The V and J genes are TRBV9 and TRBJ2-7; a weak D match, TRBD2 (6 bases). V lost 0 bases, J lost 4 bases, and 14 bases lay in between. Germline assignment: CDR1 SGDLS and CDR2 YYNGEE. The CDR3 totals 15 residues.

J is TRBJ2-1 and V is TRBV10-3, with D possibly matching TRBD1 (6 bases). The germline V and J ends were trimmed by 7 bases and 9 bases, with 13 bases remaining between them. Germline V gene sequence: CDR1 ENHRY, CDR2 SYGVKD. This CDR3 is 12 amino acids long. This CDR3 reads CAIIGPGAEQFF. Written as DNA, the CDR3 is TGTGCCATCATTGGTCCAGGGGCTGAGCAGTTCTTC.

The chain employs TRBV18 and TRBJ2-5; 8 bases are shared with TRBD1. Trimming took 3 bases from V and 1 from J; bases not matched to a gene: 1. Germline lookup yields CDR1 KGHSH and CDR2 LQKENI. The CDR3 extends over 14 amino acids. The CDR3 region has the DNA TGTGCCAGCTCACCGACAGGGGCCCAAGAGACCCAGTACTTC. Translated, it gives CASSPTGAQETQYF.

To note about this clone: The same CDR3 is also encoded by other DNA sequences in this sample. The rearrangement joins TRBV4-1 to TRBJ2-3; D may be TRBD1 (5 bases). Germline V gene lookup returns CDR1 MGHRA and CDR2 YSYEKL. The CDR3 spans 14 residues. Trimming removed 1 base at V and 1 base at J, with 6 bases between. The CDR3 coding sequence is TGCGCCAGCAGCCAAGTACAGGGCACAGATACGCAGTATTTT. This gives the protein CASSQVQGTDTQYF.

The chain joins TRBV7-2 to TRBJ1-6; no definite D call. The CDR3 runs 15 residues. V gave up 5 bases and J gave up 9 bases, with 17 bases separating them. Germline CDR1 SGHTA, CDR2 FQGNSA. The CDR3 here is CASSPPEGYASPLHF. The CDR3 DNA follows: TGTGCCAGCAGCCCACCGGAGGGCTATGCTTCACCCCTCCACTTT.

The DNA for the CDR3 is TGTGCCAGCAGGGACAGGGCCGCACCCTACGAGCAGTACTTC. Its protein is CASRDRAAPYEQYF. This sequence joins TRBV25-1 and TRBJ2-7; 8 bases map to TRBD1. Trimming at V came to 6 bases and at J to 2 bases, leaving 6 bases not matched to a gene. The CDR3 consists of 14 residues. CDR1 and CDR2 (germline): MGHDK, SYGVNS.

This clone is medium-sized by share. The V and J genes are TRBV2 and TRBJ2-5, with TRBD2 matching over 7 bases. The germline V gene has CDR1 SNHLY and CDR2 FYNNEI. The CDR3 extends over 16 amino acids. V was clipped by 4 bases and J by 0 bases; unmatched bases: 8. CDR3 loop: CASSGESGADQETQYF. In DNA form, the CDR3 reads TGTGCCAGCAGTGGCGAGAGCGGGGCCGACCAAGAGACCCAGTACTTC.

The CDR3 DNA reads as TGTGCCAGCAGTGCGCCCTCTGACTGGAAACAGCCCCAGCATTTT. Translating gives CASSAPSDWKQPQHF. The chain uses TRBV2 and TRBJ1-5; D is uncertain. Trimming stripped 4 bases from V and 7 bases from J, with 17 bases between. Germline loops: CDR1 SNHLY, CDR2 FYNNEI. The CDR3 sequence is 15 residues long. The full variable domain, completed using reference TRBV2 and TRBJ1-5, is EPEVTQTPSHQVTQMGQEVILRCVPISNHLYFYWYRQILGQKVEFLVSFYNNEISEKSEIFDDQFSVERPDGSNFTLKIRSTKLEDSAMYFCASSAPSDWKQPQHFGDGTRLSIL.

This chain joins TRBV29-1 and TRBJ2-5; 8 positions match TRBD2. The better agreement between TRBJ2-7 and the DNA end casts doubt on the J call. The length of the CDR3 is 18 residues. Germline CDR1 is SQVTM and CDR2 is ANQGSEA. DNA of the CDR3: TGCAGCGTTGAAGACCGCGGGGGGCGCGCGGTTGGGGACTACGAGCAGTACTTC. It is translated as CSVEDRGGRAVGDYEQYF.

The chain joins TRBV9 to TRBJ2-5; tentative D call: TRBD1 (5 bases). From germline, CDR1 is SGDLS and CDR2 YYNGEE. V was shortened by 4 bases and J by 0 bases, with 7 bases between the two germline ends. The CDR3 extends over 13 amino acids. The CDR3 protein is CASSSGYQETQYF. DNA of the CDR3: TGTGCCAGCAGCTCAGGGTACCAAGAGACCCAGTACTTC.